This TCR beta chain was retrieved from a study of CD8+ T cells in alopecia areata. Study-level results: Normal skin's resident alphabeta T cells are also sequenced in scalp samples. TCR sharing was clearer in mice than between patients, perhaps partly owing to patient HLA diversity.

cDNA reverse transcribed from extracted RNA served as the sequencing template. This table comes from immunoSEQ multiplex PCR, and its TCRdb copy is limited to in-frame clones, with some not included. The profile covers 150,000 to 200,000 clones, with around three fifths appearing a single time and 1.3% taken by the ten largest. In regard to this clone: Its specificity is unknown.

Stated treatment: oral pan-JAK inhibitor, 5-10 mg twice daily. The source is a human donor with alopecia areata. The source material was CD4+ T cells sorted from blood, sampled between weeks 49 and 50, from a patient treated with tofacitinib.

CDR3 DNA: TGTGCCAGTACAAGGTCAGGGGGAAGGGAAGCTTTCTTT. Residues: CASTRSGGREAFF. The chain recombines TRBV19 with TRBJ1-1; 7 nucleotides agree with TRBD1. This CDR3 comprises 13 residues. The V gene end was trimmed by 7 bases and the J gene end by 8 bases; junction bases not matched to a gene: 10. Germline values: CDR1 LNHDA, CDR2 SQIVND (reference sequence).